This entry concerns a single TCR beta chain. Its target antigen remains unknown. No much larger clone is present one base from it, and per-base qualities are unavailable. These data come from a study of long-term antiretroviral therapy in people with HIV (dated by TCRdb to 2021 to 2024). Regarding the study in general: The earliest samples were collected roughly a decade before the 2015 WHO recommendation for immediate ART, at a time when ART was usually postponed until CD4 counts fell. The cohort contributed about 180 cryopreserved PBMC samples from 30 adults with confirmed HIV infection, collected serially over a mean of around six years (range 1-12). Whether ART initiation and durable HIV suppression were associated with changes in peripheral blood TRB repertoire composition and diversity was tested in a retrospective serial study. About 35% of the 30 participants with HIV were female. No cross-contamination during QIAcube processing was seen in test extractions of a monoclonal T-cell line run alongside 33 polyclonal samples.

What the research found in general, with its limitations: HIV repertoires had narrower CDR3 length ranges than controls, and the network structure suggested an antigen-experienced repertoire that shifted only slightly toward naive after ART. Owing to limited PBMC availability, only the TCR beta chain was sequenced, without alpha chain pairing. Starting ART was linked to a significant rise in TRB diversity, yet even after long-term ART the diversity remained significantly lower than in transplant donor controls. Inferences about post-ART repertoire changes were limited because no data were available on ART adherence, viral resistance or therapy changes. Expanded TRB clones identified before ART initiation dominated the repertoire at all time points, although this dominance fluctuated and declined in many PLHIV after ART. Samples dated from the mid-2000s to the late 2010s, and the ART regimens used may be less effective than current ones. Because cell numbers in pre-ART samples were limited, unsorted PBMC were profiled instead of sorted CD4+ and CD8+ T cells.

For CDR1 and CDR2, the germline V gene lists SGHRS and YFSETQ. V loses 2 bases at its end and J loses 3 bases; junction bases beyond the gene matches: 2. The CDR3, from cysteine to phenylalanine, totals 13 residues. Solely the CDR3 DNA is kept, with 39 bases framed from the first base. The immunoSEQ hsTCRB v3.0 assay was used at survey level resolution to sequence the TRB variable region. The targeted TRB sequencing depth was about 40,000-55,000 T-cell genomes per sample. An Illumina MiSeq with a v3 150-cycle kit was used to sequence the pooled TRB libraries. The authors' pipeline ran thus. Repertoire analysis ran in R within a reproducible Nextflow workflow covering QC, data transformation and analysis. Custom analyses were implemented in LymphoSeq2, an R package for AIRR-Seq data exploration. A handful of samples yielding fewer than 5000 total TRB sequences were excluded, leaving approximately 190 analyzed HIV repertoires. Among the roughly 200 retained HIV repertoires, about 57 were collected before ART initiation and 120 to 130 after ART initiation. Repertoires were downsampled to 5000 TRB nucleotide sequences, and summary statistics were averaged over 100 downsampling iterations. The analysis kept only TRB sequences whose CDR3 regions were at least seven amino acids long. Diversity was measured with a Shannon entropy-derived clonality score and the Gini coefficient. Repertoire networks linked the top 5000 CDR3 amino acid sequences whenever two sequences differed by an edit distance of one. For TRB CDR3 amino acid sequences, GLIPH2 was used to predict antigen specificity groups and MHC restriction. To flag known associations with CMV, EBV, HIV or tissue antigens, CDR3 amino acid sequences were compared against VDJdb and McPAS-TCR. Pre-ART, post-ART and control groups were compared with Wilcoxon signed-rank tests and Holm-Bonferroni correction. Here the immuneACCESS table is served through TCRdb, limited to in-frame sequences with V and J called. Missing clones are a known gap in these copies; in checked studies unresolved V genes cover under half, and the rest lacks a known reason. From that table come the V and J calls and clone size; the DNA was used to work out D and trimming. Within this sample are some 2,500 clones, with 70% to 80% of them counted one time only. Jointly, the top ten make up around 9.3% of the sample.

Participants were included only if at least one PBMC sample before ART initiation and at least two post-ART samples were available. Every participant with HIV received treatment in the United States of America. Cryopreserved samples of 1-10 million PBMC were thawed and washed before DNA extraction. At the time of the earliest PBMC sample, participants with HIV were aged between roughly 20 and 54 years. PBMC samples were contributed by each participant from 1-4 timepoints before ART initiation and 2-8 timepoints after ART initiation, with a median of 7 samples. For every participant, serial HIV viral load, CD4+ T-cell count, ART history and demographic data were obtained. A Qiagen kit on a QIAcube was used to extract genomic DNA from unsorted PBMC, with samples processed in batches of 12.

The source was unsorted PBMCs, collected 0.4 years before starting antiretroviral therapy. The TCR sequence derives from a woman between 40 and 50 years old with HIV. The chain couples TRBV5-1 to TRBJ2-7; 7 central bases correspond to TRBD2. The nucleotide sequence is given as TGCGCCAGCAGCTTTGGCGGGAGCTACGAGCAGTACTTC. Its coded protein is CASSFGGSYEQYF.